Here is one T cell receptor (beta chain) with its context. The antigen is undetermined. The CDR3 runs 14 residues. The germline V and J ends were trimmed by 7 bases and 9 bases, with 19 bases remaining between them. From germline, CDR1 is SNHLY and CDR2 FYNNEI. Unsorted PBMC replicate PCRs used 300 to 350 ng DNA, 25,000 to 35,000 T cell genomes. The repertoire was sequenced with immunoSEQ multiplex PCR; TCRdb's copy has only in-frame clones and lacks some. This repertoire shows roughly 490,000 clones, 79% found once; its top ten account for roughly 12%. Nashville, Tennessee was home to all donors, each a Caucasian adult. These data belong to a study of shared clonotypes between healthy human individuals. Study conclusions and caveats: Represented diversity, genetic and exposure-history alike, was limited by few donors. Researchers sampled only blood; tissue repertoires likely differ.

Sample: PBMCs. The V and J genes are TRBV2 and TRBJ1-5; D unresolved. The TCR sequence derives from a woman in her 40s in good health. Some clones in this sample may be carry-over from other donors' samples. The CDR3 loop reads CASTDRHSFPPQHF. In DNA, the CDR3 is TGTGCCAGCACTGACCGGCATTCTTTCCCGCCCCAGCATTTT.